This TCR beta chain was found in a study of STAT3 mutations in large granular lymphocyte leukemia. Study-wide context: Over half of T-LGLL patients had one or more immunosuppressive regimens.

Data came from immunoSEQ multiplex PCR; TCRdb stores just in-frame clones and leaves some out. The sample has approximately 5,900 clones, roughly 88% seen once. As concerns this clone: Its antigen is not known.

The V gene lost 7 bases and the J gene lost 5 bases, with 15 bases spanning the gap. The CDR3 length is 13 residues. Germline V lookup: CDR1 MDHEN, CDR2 SYDVKM. General study results and limits: Clonal expansion was inferred from other time points because no sample existed at each clone's first appearance. In several patients, dominant TCR clone burden exceeded STAT3 mutant burden. At least one immunodominant TCR beta clonotype appeared in every T-cell large granular lymphocyte leukemia patient. TCR clonotype switching after therapy occurred in about 30% of the 18 patients.

The sequencing input was PBMCs. The sequence came from a human donor with T large granular lymphocyte leukemia. Some clones in this sample may be carry-over from other donors' samples. This chain joins TRBV28 and TRBJ2-7, with TRBD1 as a possible D gene (6 bases). The CDR3 DNA reads as TGTGCCAGCATGGGGTACAGGGCTAACGAGCAGTACTTC. It translates to CASMGYRANEQYF.